The clone carrying this TCR beta chain occurred once. The sample belongs to a study of blood T cell repertoires in COVID-19. Sequenced by immunoSEQ multiplex PCR; TCRdb stores in-frame clones only, minus some. The sample lists approximately 300,000 clones; around 92% were seen once. Germline CDR1 MGHRA, CDR2 YSYEKL. This CDR3 has 15 residues. The V and J ends lost 0 bases and 5 bases respectively, with 11 bases between them. This rearrangement joins TRBV4-1 to TRBJ2-1; no definite D call. The origin of this receptor is a young man who had recovered from COVID-19. The sequenced sample was peripheral blood. CDR3 sequence: CASSQDEVTNNEQFF. In nucleotides, the CDR3 is TGCGCCAGCAGCCAAGATGAGGTTACGAACAATGAGCAGTTCTTC.